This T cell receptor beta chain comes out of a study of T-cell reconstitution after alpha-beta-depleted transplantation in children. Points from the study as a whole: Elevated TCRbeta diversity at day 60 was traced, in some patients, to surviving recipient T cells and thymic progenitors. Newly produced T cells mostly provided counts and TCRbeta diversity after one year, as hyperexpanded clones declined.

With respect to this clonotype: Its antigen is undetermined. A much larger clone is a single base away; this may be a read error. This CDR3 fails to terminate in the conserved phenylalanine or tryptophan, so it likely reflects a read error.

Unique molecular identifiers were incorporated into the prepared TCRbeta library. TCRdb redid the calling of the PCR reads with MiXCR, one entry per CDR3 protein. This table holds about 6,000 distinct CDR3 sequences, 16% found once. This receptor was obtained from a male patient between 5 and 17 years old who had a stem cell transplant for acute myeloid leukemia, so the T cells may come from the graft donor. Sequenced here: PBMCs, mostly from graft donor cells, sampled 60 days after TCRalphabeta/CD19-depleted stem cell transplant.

The CDR3 coding sequence is TGCAGTGCTAGAGGGAGCGGGAGCACCGGGGAGCTGTTTTGT. The encoded protein is CSARGSGSTGELFC. The chain has TRBV20-1 and TRBJ2-2, with TRBD2 identical over 8 bases. The CDR3 loop spans 14 amino acids. Trimming at V came to 1 base and at J to 4 bases, leaving 2 bases not matched to a gene. Germline V lookup: CDR1 DFQATT, CDR2 SNEGSKA (reference sequence).